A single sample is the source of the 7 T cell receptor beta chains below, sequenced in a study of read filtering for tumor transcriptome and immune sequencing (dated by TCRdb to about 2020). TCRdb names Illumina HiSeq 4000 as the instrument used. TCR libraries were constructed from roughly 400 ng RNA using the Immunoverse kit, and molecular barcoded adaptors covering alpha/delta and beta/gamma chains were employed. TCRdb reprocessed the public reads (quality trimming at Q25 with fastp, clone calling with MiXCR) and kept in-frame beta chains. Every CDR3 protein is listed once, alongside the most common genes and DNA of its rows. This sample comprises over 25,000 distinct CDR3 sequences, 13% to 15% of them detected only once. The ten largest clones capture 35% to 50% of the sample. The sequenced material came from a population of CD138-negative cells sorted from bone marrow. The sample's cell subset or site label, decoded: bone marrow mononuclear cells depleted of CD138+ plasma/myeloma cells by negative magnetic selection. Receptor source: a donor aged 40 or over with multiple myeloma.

The CDR3 region has the DNA TGCGCCAGCAGCGAGGGGAGGGCCCAGTACTTC. The encoded protein is CASSEGRAQYF. The chain joins TRBV10-2 to TRBJ2-5, with 7 positions matching TRBD2. The CDR3 has 11 amino acids. The germline gives CDR1 WSHSY, CDR2 SAAADI. Trimming removed 6 bases from V and 9 bases from J; junction bases left unmatched: 4.

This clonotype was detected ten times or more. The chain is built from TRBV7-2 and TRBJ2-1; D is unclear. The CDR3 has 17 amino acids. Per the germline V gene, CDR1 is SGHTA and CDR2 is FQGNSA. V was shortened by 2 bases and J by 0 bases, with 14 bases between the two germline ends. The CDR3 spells CASSLPPPDTSYNEQFF. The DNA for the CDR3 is TGTGCCAGCAGCTTACCCCCGCCGGATACCTCCTACAATGAGCAGTTCTTC.

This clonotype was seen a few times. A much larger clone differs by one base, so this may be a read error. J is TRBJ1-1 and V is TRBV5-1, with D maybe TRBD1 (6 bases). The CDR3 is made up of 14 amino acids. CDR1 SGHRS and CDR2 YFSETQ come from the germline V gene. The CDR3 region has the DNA TGCGCCAGCAGCGCGGGGGTTGGGGGCACTGGAGCTTTCTTT. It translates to CASSAGVGGTGAFF.

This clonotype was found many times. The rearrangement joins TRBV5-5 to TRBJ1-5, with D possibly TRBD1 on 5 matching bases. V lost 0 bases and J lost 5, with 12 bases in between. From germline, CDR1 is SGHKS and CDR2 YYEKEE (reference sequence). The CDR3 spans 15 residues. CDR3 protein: CASSLEGDGYQPQHF. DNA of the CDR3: TGTGCCAGCAGCTTGGAAGGGGACGGATATCAGCCCCAGCATTTT.

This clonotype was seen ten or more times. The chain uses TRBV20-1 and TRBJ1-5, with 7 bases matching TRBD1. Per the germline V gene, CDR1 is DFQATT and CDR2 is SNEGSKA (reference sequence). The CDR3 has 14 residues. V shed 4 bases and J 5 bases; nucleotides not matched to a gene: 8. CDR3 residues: CSAMGTAGDQPQHF. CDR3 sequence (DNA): TGCAGTGCTATGGGGACAGCAGGGGATCAGCCCCAGCATTTT.

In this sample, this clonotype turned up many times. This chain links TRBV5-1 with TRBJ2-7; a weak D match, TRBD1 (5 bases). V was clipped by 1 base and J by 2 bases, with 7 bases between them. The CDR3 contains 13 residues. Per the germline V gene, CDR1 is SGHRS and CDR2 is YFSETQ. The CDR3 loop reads CASSLTGPYEQYF. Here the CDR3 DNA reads TGCGCCAGCAGCTTGACAGGACCCTACGAGCAGTACTTC. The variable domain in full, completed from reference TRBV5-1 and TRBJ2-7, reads KAGVTQTPRYLIKTRGQQVTLSCSPISGHRSVSWYQQTPGQGLQFLFEYFSETQRNKGNFPGRFSGRQFSNSRSEMNVSTLELGDSALYLCASSLTGPYEQYFGPGTRLTVT.

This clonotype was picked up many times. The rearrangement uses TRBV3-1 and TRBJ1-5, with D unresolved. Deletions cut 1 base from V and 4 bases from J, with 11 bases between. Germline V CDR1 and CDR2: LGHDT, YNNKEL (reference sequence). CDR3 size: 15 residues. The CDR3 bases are TGTGCCAGCAGCCAAGGGTCCGGAGCAAATCAGCCCCAGCATTTT. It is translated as CASSQGSGANQPQHF.